The subject of this entry is one TCR beta chain. The germline V gene has CDR1 LNHDA and CDR2 SQIVND (reference sequence). Trimming removed 4 bases from V and 3 bases from J; junction bases left unmatched: 5. The CDR3 extends over 14 amino acids. The data belong to a study of T cell changes during pregnancy in multiple sclerosis. The data were produced by immunoSEQ multiplex PCR, yet TCRdb's version contains in-frame clones alone and is incomplete. The repertoire holds approximately 40,000 clones, with just under 95% as singletons. This TCR was recovered from a female donor with multiple sclerosis, enrolled in a pregnancy study. Here the sequenced sample was CD4+ T cells from peripheral blood mononuclear cells, taken in the third trimester of pregnancy. V gene TRBV19 combines with J gene TRBJ1-1, with TRBD1 matching over 7 bases. The CDR3 here is CASSTTGQYTEAFF. In DNA form, the CDR3 reads TGTGCCAGTAGTACCACGGGACAGTACACTGAAGCTTTCTTT.